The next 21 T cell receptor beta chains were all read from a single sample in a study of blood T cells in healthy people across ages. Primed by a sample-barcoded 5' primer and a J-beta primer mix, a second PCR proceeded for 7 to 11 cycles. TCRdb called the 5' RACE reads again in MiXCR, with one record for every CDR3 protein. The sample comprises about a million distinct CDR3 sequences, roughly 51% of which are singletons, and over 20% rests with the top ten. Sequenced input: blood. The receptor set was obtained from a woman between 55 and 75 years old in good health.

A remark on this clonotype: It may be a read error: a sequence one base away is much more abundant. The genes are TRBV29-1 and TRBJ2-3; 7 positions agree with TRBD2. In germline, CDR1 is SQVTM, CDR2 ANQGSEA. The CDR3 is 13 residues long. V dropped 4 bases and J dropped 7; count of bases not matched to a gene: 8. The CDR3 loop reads CSVVGLGGNTQYF. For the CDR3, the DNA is TGCAGCGTTGTAGGGTTGGGAGGGAATACGCAGTATTTT.

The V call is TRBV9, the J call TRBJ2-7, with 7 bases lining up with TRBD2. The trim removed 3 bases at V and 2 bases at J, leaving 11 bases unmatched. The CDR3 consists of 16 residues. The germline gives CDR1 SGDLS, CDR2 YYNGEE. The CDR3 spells CASSAMGGTGAYEQYF. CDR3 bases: TGTGCCAGCAGCGCAATGGGGGGGACGGGAGCCTACGAGCAGTACTTC.

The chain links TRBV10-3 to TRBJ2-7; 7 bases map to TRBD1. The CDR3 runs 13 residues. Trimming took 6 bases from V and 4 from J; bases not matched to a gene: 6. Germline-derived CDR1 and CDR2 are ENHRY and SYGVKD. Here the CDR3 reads CAISETGKYEQYF. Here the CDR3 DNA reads TGTGCCATCAGCGAGACAGGGAAGTACGAGCAGTACTTC.

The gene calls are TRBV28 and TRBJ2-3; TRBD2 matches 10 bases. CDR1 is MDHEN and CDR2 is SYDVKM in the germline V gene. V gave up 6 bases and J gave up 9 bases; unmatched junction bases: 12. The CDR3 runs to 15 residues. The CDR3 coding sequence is TGTGCCAGCAGCTCCCCCACTAGCGGGACTGCGACGCAGTATTTT. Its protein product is CASSSPTSGTATQYF.

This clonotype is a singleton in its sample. For the CDR3, the DNA is TGTGCCAGCAGCGACAGGGTTAAGCAGTACTTC. Translating gives CASSDRVKQYF. V usage is TRBV2 and J usage is TRBJ2-5, with TRBD1 matching over 7 bases. The CDR3 extends over 11 amino acids. Germline V gene data show CDR1 as SNHLY and CDR2 as FYNNEI. V shed 6 bases, J shed 11 bases, and the junction held 6 bases outside the gene matches. Full variable domain (rest looked up from reference TRBV2 and TRBJ2-5): EPEVTQTPSHQVTQMGQEVILRCVPISNHLYFYWYRQILGQKVEFLVSFYNNEISEKSEIFDDQFSVERPDGSNFTLKIRSTKLEDSAMYFCASSDRVKQYFGPGTRLLVL.

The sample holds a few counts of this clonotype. CDR3 coding DNA: TGTGCCAGCAGCTTACCAAAGGGGACCGGGACTAGCGGGAGGGCCGGGTACGAGCAGTACTTC. Translated, it gives CASSLPKGTGTSGRAGYEQYF. V is TRBV11-1 and J is TRBJ2-7, with 16 bases that match TRBD2. The CDR3 extends over 21 amino acids. Germline CDR1 is SGHAT and CDR2 is FQDESV (reference sequence). V was pared by 2 bases and J by 4 bases, with 17 bases of the junction left unmatched.

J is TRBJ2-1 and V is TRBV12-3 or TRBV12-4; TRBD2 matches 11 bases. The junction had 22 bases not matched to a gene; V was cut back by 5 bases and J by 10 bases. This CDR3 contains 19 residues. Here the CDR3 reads CASSGGRGLADFYSYEQFF. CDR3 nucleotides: TGTGCCAGCAGTGGGGGGAGGGGACTAGCGGACTTCTACTCCTACGAGCAGTTCTTC.

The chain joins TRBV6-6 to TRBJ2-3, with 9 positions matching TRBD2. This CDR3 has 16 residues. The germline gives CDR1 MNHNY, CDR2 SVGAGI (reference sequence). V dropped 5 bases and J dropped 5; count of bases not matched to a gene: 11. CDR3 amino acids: CASSGRLAEKVDTQYF. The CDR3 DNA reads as TGTGCCAGCAGTGGGCGACTAGCGGAAAAAGTAGATACGCAGTATTTT.

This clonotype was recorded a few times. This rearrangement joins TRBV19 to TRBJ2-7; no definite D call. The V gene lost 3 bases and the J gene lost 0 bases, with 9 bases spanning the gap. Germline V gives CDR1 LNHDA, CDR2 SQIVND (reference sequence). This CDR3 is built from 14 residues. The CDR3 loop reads CASSIRALSYEQYF. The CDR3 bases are TGTGCCAGTAGTATTCGAGCCCTCTCCTACGAGCAGTACTTC.

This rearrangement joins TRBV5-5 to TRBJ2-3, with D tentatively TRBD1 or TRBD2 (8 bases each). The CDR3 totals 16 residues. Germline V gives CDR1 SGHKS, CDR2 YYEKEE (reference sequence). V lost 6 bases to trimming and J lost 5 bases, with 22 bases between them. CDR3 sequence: CASIGGDRILKDTQYF. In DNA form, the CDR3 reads TGTGCCAGCATCGGGGGGGACAGGATTCTCAAAGATACGCAGTATTTT. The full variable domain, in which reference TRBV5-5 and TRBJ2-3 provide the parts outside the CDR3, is DAGVTQSPTHLIKTRGQQVTLRCSPISGHKSVSWYQQVLGQGPQFIFQYYEKEERGRGNFPDRFSARQFPNYSSELNVNALLLGDSALYLCASIGGDRILKDTQYFGPGTRLTVL.

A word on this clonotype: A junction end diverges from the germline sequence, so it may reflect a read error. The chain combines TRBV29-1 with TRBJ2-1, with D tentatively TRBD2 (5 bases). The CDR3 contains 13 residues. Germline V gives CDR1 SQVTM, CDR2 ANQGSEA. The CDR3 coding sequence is TGCAGCGTTCAAGACGGAGGTAGCCCTGGGCAGTTCTTC. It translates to CSVQDGGSPGQFF.

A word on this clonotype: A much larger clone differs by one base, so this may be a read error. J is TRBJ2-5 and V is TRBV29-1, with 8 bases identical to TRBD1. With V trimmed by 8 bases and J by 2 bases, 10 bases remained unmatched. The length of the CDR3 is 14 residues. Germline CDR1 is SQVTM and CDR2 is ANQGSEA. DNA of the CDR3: TGCAGCATCGGGACAGGACGAAGACAAGAGACCCAGTACTTC. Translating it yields CSIGTGRRQETQYF.

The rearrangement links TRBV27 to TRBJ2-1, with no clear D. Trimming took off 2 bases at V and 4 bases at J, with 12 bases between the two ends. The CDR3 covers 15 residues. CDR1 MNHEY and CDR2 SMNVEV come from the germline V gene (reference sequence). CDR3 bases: TGTGCCAGCAGTTTAGGGCGAGCGCAATACAATGAGCAGTTCTTC. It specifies CASSLGRAQYNEQFF.

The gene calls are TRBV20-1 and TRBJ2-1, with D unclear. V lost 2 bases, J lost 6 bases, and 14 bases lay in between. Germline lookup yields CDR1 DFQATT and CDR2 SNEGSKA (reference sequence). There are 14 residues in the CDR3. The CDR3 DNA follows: TGCAGTGCTAGATATCGCTCGCTTAGCAATGAGCAGTTCTTC. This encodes CSARYRSLSNEQFF.

DNA of the CDR3: TGTGCCAGCAGTTACTCGAGGGGTGGATCAACCCAGTACTTC. This sequence encodes CASSYSRGGSTQYF. The V and J genes are TRBV6-5 and TRBJ2-5, with D tentatively TRBD1 or TRBD2 (5 bases each). V lost 0 bases and J lost 8, with 13 bases in between. The germline V gene encodes CDR1 MNHEY and CDR2 SVGAGI. The CDR3 is 14 residues long.

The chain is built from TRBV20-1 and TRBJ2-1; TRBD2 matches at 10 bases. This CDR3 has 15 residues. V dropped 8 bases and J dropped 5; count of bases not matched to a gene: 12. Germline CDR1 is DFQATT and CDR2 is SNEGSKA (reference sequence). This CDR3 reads CSPVGRGTSDNEQFF. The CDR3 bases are TGCAGTCCGGTGGGGCGCGGGACTAGCGACAATGAGCAGTTCTTC.

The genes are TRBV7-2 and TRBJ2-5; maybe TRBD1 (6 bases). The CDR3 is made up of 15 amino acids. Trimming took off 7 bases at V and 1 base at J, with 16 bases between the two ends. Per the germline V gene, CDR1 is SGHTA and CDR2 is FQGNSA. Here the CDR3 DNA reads TGTGCCAGCACTAATACAGGGTTCGTCCAAGAGACCCAGTACTTC. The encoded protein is CASTNTGFVQETQYF.

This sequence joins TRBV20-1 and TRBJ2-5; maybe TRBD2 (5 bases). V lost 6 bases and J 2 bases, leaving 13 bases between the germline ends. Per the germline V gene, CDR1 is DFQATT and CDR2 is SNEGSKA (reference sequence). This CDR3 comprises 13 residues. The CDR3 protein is CSAAVRVQETQYF. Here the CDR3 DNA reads TGCAGTGCGGCTGTGAGGGTACAAGAGACCCAGTACTTC.

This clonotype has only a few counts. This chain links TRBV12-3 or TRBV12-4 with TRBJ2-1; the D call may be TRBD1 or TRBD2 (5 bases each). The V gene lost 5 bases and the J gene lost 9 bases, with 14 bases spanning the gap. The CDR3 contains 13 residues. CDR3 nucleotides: TGTGCCAGCAGTCGGGACCACCTTGGTGAGCAGTTCTTC. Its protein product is CASSRDHLGEQFF.

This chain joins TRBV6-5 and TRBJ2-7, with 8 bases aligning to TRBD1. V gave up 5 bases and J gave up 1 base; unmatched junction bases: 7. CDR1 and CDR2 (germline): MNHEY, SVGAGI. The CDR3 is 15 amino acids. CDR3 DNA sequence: TGTGCCAGCAGTGGGACAGGTTGGCGATCCTACGAGCAGTACTTC. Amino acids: CASSGTGWRSYEQYF.

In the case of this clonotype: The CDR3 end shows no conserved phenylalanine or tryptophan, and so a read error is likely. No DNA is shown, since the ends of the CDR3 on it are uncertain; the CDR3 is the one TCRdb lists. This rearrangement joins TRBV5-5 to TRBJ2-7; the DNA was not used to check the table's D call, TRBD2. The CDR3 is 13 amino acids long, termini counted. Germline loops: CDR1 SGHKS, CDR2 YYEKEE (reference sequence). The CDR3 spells CASSLETSGSSTS.